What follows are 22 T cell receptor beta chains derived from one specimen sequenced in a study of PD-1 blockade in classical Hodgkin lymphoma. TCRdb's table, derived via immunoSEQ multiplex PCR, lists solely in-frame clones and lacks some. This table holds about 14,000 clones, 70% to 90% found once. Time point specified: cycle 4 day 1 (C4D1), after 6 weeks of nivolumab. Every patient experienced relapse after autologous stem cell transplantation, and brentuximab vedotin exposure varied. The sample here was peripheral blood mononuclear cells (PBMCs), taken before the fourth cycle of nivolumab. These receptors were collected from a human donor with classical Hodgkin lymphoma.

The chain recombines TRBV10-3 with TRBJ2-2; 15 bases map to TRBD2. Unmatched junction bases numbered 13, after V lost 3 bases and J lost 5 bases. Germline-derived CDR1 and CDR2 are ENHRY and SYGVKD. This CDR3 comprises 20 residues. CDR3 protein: CAISDPGLAGGDMGTGELFF. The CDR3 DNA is TGTGCCATCAGTGACCCCGGACTAGCGGGGGGGGATATGGGGACCGGGGAGCTGTTTTTT.

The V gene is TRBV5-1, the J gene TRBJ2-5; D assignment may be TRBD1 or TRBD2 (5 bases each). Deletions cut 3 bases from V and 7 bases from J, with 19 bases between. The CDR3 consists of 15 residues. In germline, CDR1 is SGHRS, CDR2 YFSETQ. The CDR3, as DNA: TGCGCCAGCAGCTCAAACCGGGACGGACCCCGGACCCAGTACTTC. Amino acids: CASSSNRDGPRTQYF.

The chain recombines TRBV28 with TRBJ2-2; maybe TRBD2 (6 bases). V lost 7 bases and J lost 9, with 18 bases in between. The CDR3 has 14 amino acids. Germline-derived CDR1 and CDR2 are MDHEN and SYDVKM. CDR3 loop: CASTPGERRRELFF. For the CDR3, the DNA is TGTGCCAGCACCCCGGGAGAGAGACGCCGGGAGCTGTTTTTT.

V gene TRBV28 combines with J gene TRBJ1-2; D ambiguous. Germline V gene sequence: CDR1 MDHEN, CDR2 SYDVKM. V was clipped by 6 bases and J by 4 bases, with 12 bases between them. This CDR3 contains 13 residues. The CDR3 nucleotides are TGTGCCAGCAGCCTTGGGTTAGGCTATGGCTACACCTTC. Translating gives CASSLGLGYGYTF.

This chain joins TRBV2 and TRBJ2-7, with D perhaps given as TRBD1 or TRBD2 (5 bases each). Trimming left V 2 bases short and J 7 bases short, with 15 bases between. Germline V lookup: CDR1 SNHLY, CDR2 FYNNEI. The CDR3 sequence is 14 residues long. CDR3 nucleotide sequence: TGTGCCAGCAGTGAACGACAGCTTAGGGAGGAGCAGTACTTC. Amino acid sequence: CASSERQLREEQYF.

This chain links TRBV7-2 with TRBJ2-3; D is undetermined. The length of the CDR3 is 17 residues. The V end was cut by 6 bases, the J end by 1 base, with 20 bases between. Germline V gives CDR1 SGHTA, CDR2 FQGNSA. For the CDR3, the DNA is TGTGCCAGCAGTCCCCAATTCCTCTTCCTGCGCACAGATACGCAGTATTTT. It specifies CASSPQFLFLRTDTQYF.

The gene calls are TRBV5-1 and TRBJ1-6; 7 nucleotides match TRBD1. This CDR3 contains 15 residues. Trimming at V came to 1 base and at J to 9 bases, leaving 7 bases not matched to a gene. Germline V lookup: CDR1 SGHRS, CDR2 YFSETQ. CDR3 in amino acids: CASSLSGGTGSPLHF. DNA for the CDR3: TGCGCCAGCAGCTTGTCAGGGGGAACGGGTTCACCCCTCCACTTT.

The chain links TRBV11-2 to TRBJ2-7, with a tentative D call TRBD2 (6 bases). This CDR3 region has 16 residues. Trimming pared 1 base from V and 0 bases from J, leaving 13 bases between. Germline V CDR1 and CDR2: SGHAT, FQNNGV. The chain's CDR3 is CASSLGGWDSSYEQYF. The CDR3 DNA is TGTGCCAGCAGCTTAGGGGGCTGGGACTCCTCCTACGAGCAGTACTTC.

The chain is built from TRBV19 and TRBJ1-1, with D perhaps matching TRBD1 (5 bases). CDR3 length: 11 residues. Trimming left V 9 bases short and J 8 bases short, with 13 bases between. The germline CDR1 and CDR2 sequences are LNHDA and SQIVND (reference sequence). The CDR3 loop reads CASRLDREAFF. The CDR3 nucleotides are TGTGCCAGCCGATTAGACAGAGAAGCTTTCTTT.

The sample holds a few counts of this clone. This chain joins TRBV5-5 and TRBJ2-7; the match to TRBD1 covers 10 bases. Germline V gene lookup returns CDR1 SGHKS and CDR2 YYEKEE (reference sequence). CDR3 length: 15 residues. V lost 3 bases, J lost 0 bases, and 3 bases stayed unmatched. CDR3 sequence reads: CASSWGQGSSYEQYF. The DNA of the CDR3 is TGTGCCAGCAGCTGGGGACAGGGGAGCTCCTACGAGCAGTACTTC.

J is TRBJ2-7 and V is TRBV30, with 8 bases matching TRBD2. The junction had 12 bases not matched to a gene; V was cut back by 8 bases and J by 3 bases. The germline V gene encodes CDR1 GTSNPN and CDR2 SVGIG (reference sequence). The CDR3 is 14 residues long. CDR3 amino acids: CAGPLGTRFYEQYF. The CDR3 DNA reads TGTGCCGGGCCCCTCGGGACTAGATTCTACGAGCAGTACTTC.

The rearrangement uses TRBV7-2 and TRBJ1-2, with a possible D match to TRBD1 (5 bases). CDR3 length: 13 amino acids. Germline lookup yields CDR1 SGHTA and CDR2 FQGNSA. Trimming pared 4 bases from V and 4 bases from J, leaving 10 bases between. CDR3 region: CASSSGTAYGYTF. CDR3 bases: TGTGCCAGCAGCTCCGGGACTGCCTATGGCTACACCTTC.

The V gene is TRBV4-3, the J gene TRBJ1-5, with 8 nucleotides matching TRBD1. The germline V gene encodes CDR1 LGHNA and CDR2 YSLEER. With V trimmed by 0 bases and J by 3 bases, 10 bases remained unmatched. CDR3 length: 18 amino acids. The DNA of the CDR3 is TGCGCCAGCAGCCAAGAATGGGCAGGGGGCGCTTCCAATCAGCCCCAGCATTTT. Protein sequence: CASSQEWAGGASNQPQHF.

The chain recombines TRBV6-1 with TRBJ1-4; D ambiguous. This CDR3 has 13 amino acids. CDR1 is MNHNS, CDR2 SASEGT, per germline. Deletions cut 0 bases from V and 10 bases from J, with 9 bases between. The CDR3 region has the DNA TGTGCCAGCAGTGAAGCGGAATATGGAAAACTGTTTTTT. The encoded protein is CASSEAEYGKLFF.

The CDR3 loop reads CASRSGTGVYEQYF. The CDR3 nucleotides are TGTGCCAGCAGGTCCGGGACAGGGGTGTACGAGCAGTACTTC. The genes are TRBV28 and TRBJ2-7; TRBD1 matches at 10 bases. The germline V gene encodes CDR1 MDHEN and CDR2 SYDVKM. The CDR3 length is 14 residues. Trimming cost V 6 bases and J 4 bases; bases outside gene matches: 6.

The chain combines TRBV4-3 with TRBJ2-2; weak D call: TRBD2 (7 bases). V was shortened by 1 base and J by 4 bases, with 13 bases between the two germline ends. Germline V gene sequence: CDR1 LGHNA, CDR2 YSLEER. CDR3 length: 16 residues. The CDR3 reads CASSQVPGEGTGELFF. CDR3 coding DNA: TGCGCCAGCAGCCAAGTACCAGGGGAGGGCACCGGGGAGCTGTTTTTT.

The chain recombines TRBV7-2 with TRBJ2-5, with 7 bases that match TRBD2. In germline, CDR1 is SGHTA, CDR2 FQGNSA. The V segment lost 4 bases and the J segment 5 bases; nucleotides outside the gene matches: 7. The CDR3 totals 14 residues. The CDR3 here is CASSSPGRAETQYF. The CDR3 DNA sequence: TGTGCCAGCAGCTCCCCAGGGAGGGCGGAGACCCAGTACTTC.

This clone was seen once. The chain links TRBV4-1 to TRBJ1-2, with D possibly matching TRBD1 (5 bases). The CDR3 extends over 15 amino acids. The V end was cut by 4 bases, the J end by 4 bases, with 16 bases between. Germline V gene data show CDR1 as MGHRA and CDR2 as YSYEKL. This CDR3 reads CASSLTQGPGYGYTF. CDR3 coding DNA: TGCGCCAGCAGCCTCACTCAGGGTCCCGGCTATGGCTACACCTTC.

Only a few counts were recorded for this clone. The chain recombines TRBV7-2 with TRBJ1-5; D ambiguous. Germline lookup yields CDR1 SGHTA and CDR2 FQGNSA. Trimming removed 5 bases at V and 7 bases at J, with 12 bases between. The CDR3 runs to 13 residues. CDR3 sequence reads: CASSPQPGQPQHF. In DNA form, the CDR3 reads TGTGCCAGCAGCCCTCAACCGGGCCAGCCCCAGCATTTT.

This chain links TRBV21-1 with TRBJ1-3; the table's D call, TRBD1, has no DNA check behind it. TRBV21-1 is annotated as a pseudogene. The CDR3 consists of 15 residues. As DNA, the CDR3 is TGTGCCAGCAGCAACCTACAGGGGTTGAGATACACCATATATTTT. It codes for CASSNLQGLRYTIYF.

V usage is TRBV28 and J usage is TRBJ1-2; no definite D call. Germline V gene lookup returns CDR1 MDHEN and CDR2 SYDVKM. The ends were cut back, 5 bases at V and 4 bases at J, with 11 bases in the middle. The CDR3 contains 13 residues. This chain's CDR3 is CASSPRTRYGYTF. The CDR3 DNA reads TGTGCCAGCAGTCCCCGGACCCGCTATGGCTACACCTTC.

Here the CDR3 reads CASSLEDRKYGYTF. DNA of the CDR3: TGTGCCAGCAGCTTAGAGGACAGAAAGTATGGCTACACCTTC. This rearrangement joins TRBV11-2 to TRBJ1-2, with D perhaps TRBD1 (6 bases). The CDR3 is 14 amino acids. V was cut by 0 bases and J by 5 bases, with 10 bases left in between. The germline gives CDR1 SGHAT, CDR2 FQNNGV.